This entry describes one TCR beta chain. The data were taken from a study of blood T cell repertoires in COVID-19. Study-level information: Specimens from acute and convalescent COVID-19 originated in the United States, Italy and Spain. The analysed material was cDNA or gDNA that came from T cells, B-cell-depleted T cells, or PBMCs.

Per the study methods: Amplifying reference gene primers gave estimates of nucleated cell counts. The method was immunoSEQ multiplex PCR; TCRdb's version includes in-frame clones alone and lacks a portion of them. The D gene and trimming were derived from the DNA, and the V and J assignments and clone size from that table. The sample includes over 95,000 clones, approximately 81% of them seen just once. Germline V gene lookup returns CDR1 SGDLS and CDR2 YYNGEE. The CDR3 extends over 13 amino acids. The germline V and J ends were trimmed by 4 bases and 1 base, with 8 bases remaining between them. The chain carries TRBV9 and TRBJ1-1; D is uncertain. This TCR derives from a man aged 40-55 years with acute or convalescent COVID-19. The specimen sequenced was peripheral blood. As DNA, the CDR3 is TGTGCCAGCAGCCGGTCGCCGAACACTGAAGCTTTCTTT. Translated: CASSRSPNTEAFF.